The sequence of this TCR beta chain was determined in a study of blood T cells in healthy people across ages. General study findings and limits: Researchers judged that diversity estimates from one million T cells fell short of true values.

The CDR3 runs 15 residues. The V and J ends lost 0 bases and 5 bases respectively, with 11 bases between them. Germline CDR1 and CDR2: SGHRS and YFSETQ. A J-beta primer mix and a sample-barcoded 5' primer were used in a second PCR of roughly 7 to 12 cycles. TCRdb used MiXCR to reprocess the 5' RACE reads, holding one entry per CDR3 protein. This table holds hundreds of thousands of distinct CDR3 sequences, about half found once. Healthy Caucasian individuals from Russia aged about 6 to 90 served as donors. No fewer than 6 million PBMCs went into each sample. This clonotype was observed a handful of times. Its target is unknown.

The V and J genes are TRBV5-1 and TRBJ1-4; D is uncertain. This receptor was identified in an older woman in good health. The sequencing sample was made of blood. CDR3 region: CASSLASWRNEKLFF. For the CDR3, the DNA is TGCGCCAGCAGCTTGGCTTCGTGGAGGAATGAAAAACTGTTTTTT.